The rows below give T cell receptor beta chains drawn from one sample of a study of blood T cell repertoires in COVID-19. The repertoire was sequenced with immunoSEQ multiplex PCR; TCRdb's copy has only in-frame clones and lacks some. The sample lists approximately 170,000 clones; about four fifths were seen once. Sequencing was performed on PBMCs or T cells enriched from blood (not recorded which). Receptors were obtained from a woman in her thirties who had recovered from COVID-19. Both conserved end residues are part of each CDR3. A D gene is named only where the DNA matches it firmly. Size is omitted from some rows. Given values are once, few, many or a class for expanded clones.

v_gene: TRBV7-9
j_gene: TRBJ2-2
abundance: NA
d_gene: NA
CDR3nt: TGTGCCAGCAGCTTAGCCCCTGGGGGCGCAGAAGGCACCGGGGAGCTGTTTTTT
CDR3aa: CASSLAPGGAEGTGELFF

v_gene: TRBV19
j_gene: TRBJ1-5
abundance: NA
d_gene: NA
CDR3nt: TGTGCCAGTAGTAGAGGGGGGGCTCGTAGTCAGCCCCAGCATTTT
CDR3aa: CASSRGGARSQPQHF

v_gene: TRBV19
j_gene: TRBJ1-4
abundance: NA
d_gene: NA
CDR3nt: TGTGCCAGTAGTATGACGGAAAACGAGGAACTGTTTTTT
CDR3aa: CASSMTENEELFF

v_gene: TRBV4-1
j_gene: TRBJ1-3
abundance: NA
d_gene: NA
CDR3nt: TGCGCCAGCAGCCCTAGCGAGGCTCAAACATCTGGAAACACCATATATTTT
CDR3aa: CASSPSEAQTSGNTIYF

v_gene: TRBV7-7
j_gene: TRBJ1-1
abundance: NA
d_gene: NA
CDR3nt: TGTGCTAGCAGCTCCGGGGGGACTACTGAAGCTTTCTTT
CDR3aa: CASSSGGTTEAFF

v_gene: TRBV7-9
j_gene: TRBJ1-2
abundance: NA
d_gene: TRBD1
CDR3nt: TGTGCCAGCAGTTCGAGGACAGGGACGATGGGCTACACCTTC
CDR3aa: CASSSRTGTMGYTF

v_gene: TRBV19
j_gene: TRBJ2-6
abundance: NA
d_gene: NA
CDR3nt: TGTGCCAGTAGACAGGGTCGTTGGGCCTCTGGGGCCAACGTCCTGACTTTC
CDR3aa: CASRQGRWASGANVLTF

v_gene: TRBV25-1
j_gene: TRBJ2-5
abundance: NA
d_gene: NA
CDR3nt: TGTGCCAGCAGTGTGAGGAGGACCCAAGAGACCCAGTACTTC
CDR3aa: CASSVRRTQETQYF

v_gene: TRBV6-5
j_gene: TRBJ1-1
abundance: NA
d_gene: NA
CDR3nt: TGTGCCAGCAGAAACATCAGGGGATTATATGAAGCTTTCTTT
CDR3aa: CASRNIRGLYEAFF

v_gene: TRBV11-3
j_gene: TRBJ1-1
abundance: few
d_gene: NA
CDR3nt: TGTGCCAGCAGCTTAAACCGGGGAAGGGACACTGAAGCTTTCTTT
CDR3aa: CASSLNRGRDTEAFF

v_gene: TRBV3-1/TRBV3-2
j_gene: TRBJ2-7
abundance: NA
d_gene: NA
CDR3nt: TGTGCCAGCAGCCAAGGTAACGACAGGTACTACGAGCAGTACTTC
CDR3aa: CASSQGNDRYYEQYF

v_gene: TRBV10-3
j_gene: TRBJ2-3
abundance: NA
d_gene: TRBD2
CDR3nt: TGTGCCATCGGGCTAGCGGGAACAGATACGCAGTATTTT
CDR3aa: CAIGLAGTDTQYF

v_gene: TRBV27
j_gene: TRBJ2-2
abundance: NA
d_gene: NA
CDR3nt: TGTGCCAGCAGTTTGGCCAGGGTAGCCGGGGAGCTGTTTTTT
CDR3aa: CASSLARVAGELFF

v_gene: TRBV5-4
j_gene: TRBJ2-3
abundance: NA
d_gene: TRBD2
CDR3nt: TGTGCCAGCAGCTCCCTAGCGGGAGGATTAGATACGCAGTATTTT
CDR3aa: CASSSLAGGLDTQYF

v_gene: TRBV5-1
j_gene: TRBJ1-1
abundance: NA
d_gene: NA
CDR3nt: TGCGCCAGCAGAGAAGGGGATAGGACTGAAGCTTTCTTT
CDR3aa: CASREGDRTEAFF

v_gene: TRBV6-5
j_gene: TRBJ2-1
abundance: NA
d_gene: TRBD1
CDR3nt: TGTGCCAGCACCCGAGACAGGGGGAGGGCCAATGAGCAGTTCTTC
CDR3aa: CASTRDRGRANEQFF

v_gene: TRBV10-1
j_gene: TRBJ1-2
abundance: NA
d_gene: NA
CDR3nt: TGCGCCAGCAGCGGGGTTACTAACTATGGCTACACCTTC
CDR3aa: CASSGVTNYGYTF

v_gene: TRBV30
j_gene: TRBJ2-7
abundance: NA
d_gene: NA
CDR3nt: TGTGCCTGGAGTAAAGGGGCTGGCGAGCAGTACTTC
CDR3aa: CAWSKGAGEQYF

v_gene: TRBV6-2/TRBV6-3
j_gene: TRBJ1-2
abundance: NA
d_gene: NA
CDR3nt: TGTGCCAGCAGTAACAGGGTAGTAGGAAGCTACACCTTC
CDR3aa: CASSNRVVGSYTF

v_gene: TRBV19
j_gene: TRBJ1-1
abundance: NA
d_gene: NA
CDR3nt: TGTGCCAGTAGGCTCCCGGGACAGAACACTGAAGCTTTCTTT
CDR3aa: CASRLPGQNTEAFF

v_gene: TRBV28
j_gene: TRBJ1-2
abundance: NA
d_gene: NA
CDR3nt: TGTGCCACCAGACAGTCCTATGGCTACACCTTC
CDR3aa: CATRQSYGYTF

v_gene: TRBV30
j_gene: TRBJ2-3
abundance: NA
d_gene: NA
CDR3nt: TGTGCCTGGAGGGGCGGGGTTAGCACAGATACGCAGTATTTT
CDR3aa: CAWRGGVSTDTQYF

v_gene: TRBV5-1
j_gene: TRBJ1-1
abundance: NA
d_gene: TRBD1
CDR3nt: TGCGCCAGCACCCGGTGGTCACAGGGGTCCCACACTGAAGCTTTCTTT
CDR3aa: CASTRWSQGSHTEAFF

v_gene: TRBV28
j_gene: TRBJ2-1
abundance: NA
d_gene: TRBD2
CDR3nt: TGTGCCAGCAGTATCCTCGGACTAGCGGGGGGGTCCTACAATGAGCAGTTCTTC
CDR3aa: CASSILGLAGGSYNEQFF

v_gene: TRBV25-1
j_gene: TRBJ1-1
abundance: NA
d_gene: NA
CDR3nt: TGTGCCAGTTCAGGGAGGAGGGATGAAGCTTTCTTT
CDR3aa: CASSGRRDEAFF

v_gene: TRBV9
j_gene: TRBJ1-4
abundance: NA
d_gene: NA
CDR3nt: TGTGCCAGCAGCGGGTGGACAGATAATGAAAAACTGTTTTTT
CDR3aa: CASSGWTDNEKLFF

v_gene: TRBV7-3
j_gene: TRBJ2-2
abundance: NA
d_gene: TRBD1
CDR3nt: TGTGCCAGCAGCTGGGGGACAGTGAACACCGGGGAGCTGTTTTTT
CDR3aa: CASSWGTVNTGELFF

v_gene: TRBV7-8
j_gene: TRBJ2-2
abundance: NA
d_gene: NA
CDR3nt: TGTGCCAGCAGCGACAGAACGGGCGGGGAGCTGTTTTTT
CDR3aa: CASSDRTGGELFF

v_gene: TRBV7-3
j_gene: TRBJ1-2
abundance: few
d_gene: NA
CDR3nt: TGTGCCAGCAGTTCAATCGCCGCGAGGAGCTATGGCTACACCTTC
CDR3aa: CASSSIAARSYGYTF

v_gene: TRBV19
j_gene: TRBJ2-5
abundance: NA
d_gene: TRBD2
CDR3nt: TGTGCCAGCTCACCTCGACTAGCGGGTGTTAGTCAGTACTTC
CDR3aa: CASSPRLAGVSQYF

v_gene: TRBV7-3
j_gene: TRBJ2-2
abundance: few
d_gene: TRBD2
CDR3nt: TGTGCCAGCAGCTTAATAAGCGGGAGTGACACCGGGGAGCTGTTTTTT
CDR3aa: CASSLISGSDTGELFF

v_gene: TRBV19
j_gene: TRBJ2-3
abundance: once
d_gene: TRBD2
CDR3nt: TGTGCCAGTAGCTTCTCTCCGGGGGGTCCGTTGGGACATACGCAGTATTTT
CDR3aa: CASSFSPGGPLGHTQYF

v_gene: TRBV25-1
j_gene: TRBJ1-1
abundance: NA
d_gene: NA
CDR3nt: TGTGCCAGCAGCCAAGACAGGTTGAACACTGAAGCTTTCTTT
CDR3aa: CASSQDRLNTEAFF

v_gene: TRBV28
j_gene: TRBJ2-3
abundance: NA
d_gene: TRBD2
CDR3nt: TGTGCCAGCAGTCCGGATCCGACGGGGGGGACAGATACGCAGTATTTT
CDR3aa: CASSPDPTGGTDTQYF

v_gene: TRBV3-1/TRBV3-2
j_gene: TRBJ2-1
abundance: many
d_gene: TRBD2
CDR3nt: TGTGCCAGCAGCCAAGTGGGGGGGGTCTACAATGAGCAGTTCTTC
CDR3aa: CASSQVGGVYNEQFF

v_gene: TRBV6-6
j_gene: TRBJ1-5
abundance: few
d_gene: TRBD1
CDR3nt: TGTGCCAGCAGTCCCCTCTGGGGACAGCTAATCGGGCAGCCCCAGCATTTT
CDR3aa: CASSPLWGQLIGQPQHF

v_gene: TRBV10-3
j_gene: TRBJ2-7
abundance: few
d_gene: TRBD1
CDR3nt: TGTGCCATCAGAGGGACAGGGCTTTTCTACGAGCAGTACTTC
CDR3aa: CAIRGTGLFYEQYF

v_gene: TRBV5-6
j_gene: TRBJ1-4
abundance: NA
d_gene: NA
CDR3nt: TGTGCCAGCAGCTTGGCGGCAGGGGCAACTAATGAAAAACTGTTTTTT
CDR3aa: CASSLAAGATNEKLFF

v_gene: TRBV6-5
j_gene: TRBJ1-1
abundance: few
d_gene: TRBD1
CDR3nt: TGTGCCAGCAGCGACCGACAGGGGAACACTGAAGCTTTCTTT
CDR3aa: CASSDRQGNTEAFF

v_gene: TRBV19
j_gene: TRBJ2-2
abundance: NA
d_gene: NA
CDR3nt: TGTGCCAGTAGTATAGGAGGAGGAGGTTCTGGGACCGGGGAGCTGTTTTTT
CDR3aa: CASSIGGGGSGTGELFF

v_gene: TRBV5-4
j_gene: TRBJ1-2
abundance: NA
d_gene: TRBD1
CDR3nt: TGTGCCAGCAGCCCTAGAGGGACAGAGGGGGGCTATGGCTACACCTTC
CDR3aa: CASSPRGTEGGYGYTF